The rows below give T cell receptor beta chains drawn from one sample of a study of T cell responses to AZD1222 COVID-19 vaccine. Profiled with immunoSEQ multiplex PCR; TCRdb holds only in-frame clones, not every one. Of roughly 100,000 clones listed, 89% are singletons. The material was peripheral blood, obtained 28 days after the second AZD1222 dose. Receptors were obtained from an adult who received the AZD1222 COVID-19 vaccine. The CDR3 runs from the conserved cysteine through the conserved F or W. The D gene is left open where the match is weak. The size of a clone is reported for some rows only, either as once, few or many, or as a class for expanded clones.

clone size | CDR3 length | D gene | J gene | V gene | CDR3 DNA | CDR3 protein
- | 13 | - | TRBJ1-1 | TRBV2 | TGTGCCAGCAGTGTGTTCATGAACACTGAAGCTTTCTTT | CASSVFMNTEAFF
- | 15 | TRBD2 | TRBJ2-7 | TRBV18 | TGTGCCAGCTCACCGACTAGCGGGAGATTGGGCGAGCAGTACTTC | CASSPTSGRLGEQYF
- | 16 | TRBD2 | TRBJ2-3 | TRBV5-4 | TGTGCCAGCACCCTCAGACTAGCGGGAGGTACGGATACGCAGTATTTT | CASTLRLAGGTDTQYF
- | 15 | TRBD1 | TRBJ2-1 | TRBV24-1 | TGTGCCACCAGTGATAGGGACAGGGTAAACAATGAGCAGTTCTTC | CATSDRDRVNNEQFF
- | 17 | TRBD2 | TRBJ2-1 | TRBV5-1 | TGCGCCAGCAGCAAGGGGACTAGCGGGAGAAGGGACAATGAGCAGTTCTTC | CASSKGTSGRRDNEQFF
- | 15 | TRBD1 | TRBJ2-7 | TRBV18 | TGTGCCAGCTCCAATAAGAGACAGGGGACCTACGAGCAGTACTTC | CASSNKRQGTYEQYF
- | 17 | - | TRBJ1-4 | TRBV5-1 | TGCGCCAGCAGCTTTTCCCTCCGGGCGGCAAGTAATGAAAAACTGTTTTTT | CASSFSLRAASNEKLFF
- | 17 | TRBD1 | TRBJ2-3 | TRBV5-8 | TGTGCCAGCAGCTTCCTTTTACAGGGGCGACGCACAGATACGCAGTATTTT | CASSFLLQGRRTDTQYF
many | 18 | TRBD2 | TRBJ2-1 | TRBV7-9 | TGTGCCAGCAGCTCACACCTCTCCTCTAGCGGGAGGGCCAATGAGCAGTTCTTC | CASSSHLSSSGRANEQFF
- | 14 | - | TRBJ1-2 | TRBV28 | TGTGCCAGCTCTACGGGGGGGGTGGACTATGGCTACACCTTC | CASSTGGVDYGYTF
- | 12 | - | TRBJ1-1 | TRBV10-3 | TGTGCCATCAAGAGGGCAGACACTGAAGCTTTCTTT | CAIKRADTEAFF
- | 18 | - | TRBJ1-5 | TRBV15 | TGTGCCACCAGCAGAGATTTGGTTAGGGGCGAATGGGGTCAGCCCCAGCATTTT | CATSRDLVRGEWGQPQHF
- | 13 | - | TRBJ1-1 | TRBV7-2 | TGTGCCAGCAGCACCCGGACCAACACTGAAGCTTTCTTT | CASSTRTNTEAFF
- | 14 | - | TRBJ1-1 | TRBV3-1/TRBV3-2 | TGTGCCAGCAGCCAAGGCGGACGGAACACTGAAGCTTTCTTT | CASSQGGRNTEAFF
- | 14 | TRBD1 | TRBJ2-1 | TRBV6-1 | TGTGCCAGCAGTGAAAACAGGGGGCCCAATGAGCAGTTCTTC | CASSENRGPNEQFF
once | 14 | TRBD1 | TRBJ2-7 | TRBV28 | TGTGCCAGTGAAAAGGGGGCCCCGGACTACGAGCAGTACTTC | CASEKGAPDYEQYF
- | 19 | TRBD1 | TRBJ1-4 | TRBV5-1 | TGCGCCAGCAGCTTGGTGGAGAACAGGGGACTTCAGGCTAATGAAAAACTGTTTTTT | CASSLVENRGLQANEKLFF
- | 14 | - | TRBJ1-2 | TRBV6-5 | TGTGCCAGCAGTTACGGTGGGGATAACTATGGCTACACCTTC | CASSYGGDNYGYTF
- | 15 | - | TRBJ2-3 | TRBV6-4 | TGTGCCAGCTCTACTTCCGGCCAAGACACAGATACGCAGTATTTT | CASSTSGQDTDTQYF
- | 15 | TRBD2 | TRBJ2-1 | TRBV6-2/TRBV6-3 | TGTGCCAGCAGTTACGGCGGGAGGCCCTACAATGAGCAGTTCTTC | CASSYGGRPYNEQFF
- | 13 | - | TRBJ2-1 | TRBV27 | TGTGCCAGCACCATTCACCTTGGGAATGAGCAGTTCTTC | CASTIHLGNEQFF
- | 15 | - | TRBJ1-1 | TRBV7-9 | TGTGCCAGCAGCTTAAACAGGTTAATGAACACTGAAGCTTTCTTT | CASSLNRLMNTEAFF
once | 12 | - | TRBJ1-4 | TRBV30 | TGTGCCTGGAGTGTCGCGGTTGAAAAACTGTTTTTT | CAWSVAVEKLFF
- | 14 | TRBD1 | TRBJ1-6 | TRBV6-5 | TGTGCCAGCAGTAAGGGACAGGGAAGTTCACCCCTCCACTTT | CASSKGQGSSPLHF
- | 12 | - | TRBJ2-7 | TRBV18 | TGTGCCAGCTCACCAGACGGCTACGAGCAGTACTTC | CASSPDGYEQYF
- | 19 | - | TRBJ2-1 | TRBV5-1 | TGCGCCAGCAGCTTACCTCGGGGTACACGACTACCCTCCTACAATGAGCAGTTCTTC | CASSLPRGTRLPSYNEQFF
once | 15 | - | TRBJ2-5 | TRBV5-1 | TGCGCCAGCAGCGGGGTTGAGCCAGAACAAGAGACCCAGTACTTC | CASSGVEPEQETQYF
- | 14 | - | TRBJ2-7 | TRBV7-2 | TGTGCCAGCAGCTGGCGGAGGAGCTCCTACGAGCAGTACTTC | CASSWRRSSYEQYF
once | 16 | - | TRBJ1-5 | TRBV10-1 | TGCGCCAGCAGGGCCCGTCGGGGGCAGCAAGATCAGCCCCAGCATTTT | CASRARRGQQDQPQHF
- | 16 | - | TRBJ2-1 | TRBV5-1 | TGCGCCAGCAGCCCGGACTACCAGAGCTCCTACAATGAGCAGTTCTTC | CASSPDYQSSYNEQFF
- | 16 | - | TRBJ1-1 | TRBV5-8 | TGTGCCAGCAGCTCTGGACAGTATATTAGTAGCACTGAAGCTTTCTTT | CASSSGQYISSTEAFF
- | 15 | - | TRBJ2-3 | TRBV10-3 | TGTGCCATCAGTGACGGGGGGCTAGGCGTCGGTACGCAGTATTTT | CAISDGGLGVGTQYF
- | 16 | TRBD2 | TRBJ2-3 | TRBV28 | TGTGCCAGCAGTTTGGGGACTAGCGGCCGCACAGATACGCAGTATTTT | CASSLGTSGRTDTQYF
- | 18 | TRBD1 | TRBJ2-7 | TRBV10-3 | TGTGCCATCAGTCCTCGAGCCGGGACAGGGGCAGACGGGGACGAGCAGTACTTC | CAISPRAGTGADGDEQYF
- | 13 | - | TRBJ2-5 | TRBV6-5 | TGTGCCAGCAGGTCCCGGGACCTCGGGACCCAGTACTTC | CASRSRDLGTQYF
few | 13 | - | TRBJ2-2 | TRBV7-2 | TGTGCCAGCAGCTTATTCGAGGGGCAGGAGCTGTTTTTT | CASSLFEGQELFF
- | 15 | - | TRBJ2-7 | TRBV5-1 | TGCGCCAGCAGCTTTCAGTCTCGGAGCTCCTACGAGCAGTACTTC | CASSFQSRSSYEQYF
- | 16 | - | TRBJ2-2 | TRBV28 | TGTGCCAGCAGTTTATTTCAGGGGCCGGGCACCGGGGAGCTGTTTTTT | CASSLFQGPGTGELFF
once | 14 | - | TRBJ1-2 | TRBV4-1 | TGCGCCAGCAGCCAACCTGAGGCAGTTAGCGGCTACACCTTC | CASSQPEAVSGYTF
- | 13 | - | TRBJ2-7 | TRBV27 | TGTGCCAGCAGCCTACTTGGGGCCAACGAGCAGTACTTC | CASSLLGANEQYF
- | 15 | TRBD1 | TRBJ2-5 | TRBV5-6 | TGTGCCAGCAGCTACCGGGACAGGGGGCGGGAGACCCAGTACTTC | CASSYRDRGRETQYF
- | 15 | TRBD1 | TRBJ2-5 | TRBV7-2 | TGTGCCAGCAGCGCAACGACAGGGGACCAAGAGACCCAGTACTTC | CASSATTGDQETQYF
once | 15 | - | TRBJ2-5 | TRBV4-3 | TGCGCCAGCAGCCAAGATAGAAGGGGCGGGGAGACCCAGTACTTC | CASSQDRRGGETQYF
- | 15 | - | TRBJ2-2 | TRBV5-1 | TGCGCCAGCAGCTGGGGACTGATAAACACCGGGGAGCTGTTTTTT | CASSWGLINTGELFF
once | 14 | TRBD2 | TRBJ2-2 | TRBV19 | TGTGCCAGTAGGGCGGGAGGGAACACCGGGGAGCTGTTTTTT | CASRAGGNTGELFF
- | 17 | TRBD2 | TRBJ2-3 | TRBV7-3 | TGTGCCAGCAGCCCTCGTGGGGCTAGCGGGCCCACAGATACGCAGTATTTT | CASSPRGASGPTDTQYF
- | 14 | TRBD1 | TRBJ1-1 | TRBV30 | TGTGCCTGGTGCCCCGGGACAGTAAACACTGAAGCTTTCTTT | CAWCPGTVNTEAFF
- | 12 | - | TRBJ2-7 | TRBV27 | TGTGCCAGCAGGAGCCCCTCCTACGAGCAGTACTTC | CASRSPSYEQYF
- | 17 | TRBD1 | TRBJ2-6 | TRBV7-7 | TGTGCCAGCAGCCCGGGACAGGGGGCGCCTGGGGCCAACGTCCTGACTTTC | CASSPGQGAPGANVLTF
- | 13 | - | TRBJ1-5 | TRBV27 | TGTGCCAGCAGTCCGGGTCTCAATCAGCCCCAGCATTTT | CASSPGLNQPQHF
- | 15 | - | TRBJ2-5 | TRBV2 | TGTGCCAGCAGTGTTCGGTCAGCGTACCAAGAGACCCAGTACTTC | CASSVRSAYQETQYF
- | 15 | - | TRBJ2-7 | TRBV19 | TGTGCCAGTAGTATAGATGGCGGGGGCTTCTACGAGCAGTACTTC | CASSIDGGGFYEQYF
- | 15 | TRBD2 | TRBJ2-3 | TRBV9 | TGTGCCAGCAACGCAGCGGGAGTGACGACAGATACGCAGTATTTT | CASNAAGVTTDTQYF